The 7 T cell receptor beta chains below all came from one sample that was sequenced in a study of early T cells in non-severe SARS-CoV-2 infection. TCRdb redid the calling of the 5' RACE reads with MiXCR, one entry per CDR3 protein. Of approximately 28,000 distinct CDR3 sequences listed, under 5% are singletons. Sequencing was performed on whole blood. Receptor source: an adult who was a healthcare worker with PCR-confirmed SARS-CoV-2 infection or an uninfected control (not recorded which).

This clonotype was seen at least ten times. This chain uses TRBV5-5 with TRBJ1-1; D is perhaps TRBD1 (5 bases). Germline-derived CDR1 and CDR2 are SGHKS and YYEKEE (reference sequence). This CDR3 comprises 15 residues. The V end was cut by 0 bases, the J end by 4 bases, with 13 bases between. In DNA, the CDR3 is TGTGCCAGCAGCTTGGACAGGCCCATGGGCACTGAAGCTTTCTTT. It codes for CASSLDRPMGTEAFF.

By its share, this clonotype is medium-sized. The V gene is TRBV6-2 or TRBV6-3, the J gene TRBJ2-5, with 14 bases aligning to TRBD2. Germline loops: CDR1 MNHEY, CDR2 SVGEGT. Trimming at V came to 8 bases and at J to 2 bases, leaving 7 bases not matched to a gene. The CDR3 is made up of 16 amino acids. CDR3 protein: CASWGLAGVRQETQYF. Here the CDR3 DNA reads TGTGCCAGCTGGGGACTAGCGGGAGTACGACAAGAGACCCAGTACTTC.

This clonotype was seen at least ten times. This chain joins TRBV12-5 and TRBJ2-1; either TRBD1 or TRBD2 may fit D (5 bases each). The CDR3 covers 14 residues. V lost 6 bases and J lost 6, with 15 bases in between. Germline assignment: CDR1 LGHNT and CDR2 FRNRAP. The CDR3 sequence is CASGRGVDSNEQFF. CDR3 DNA: TGTGCTAGTGGGAGGGGTGTAGATAGCAATGAGCAGTTCTTC.

There are many counts of this clonotype. The genes are TRBV29-1 and TRBJ1-5, with a possible D match to TRBD1 (6 bases). CDR3 length equals 12 residues. V lost 7 bases and J 1 base, leaving 8 bases between the germline ends. Germline values: CDR1 SQVTM, CDR2 ANQGSEA. CDR3 sequence (DNA): TGCAGCGCACAGGGAAGCAATCAGCCCCAGCATTTT. Protein product: CSAQGSNQPQHF.

This clonotype was seen at least ten times. This chain uses TRBV6-5 with TRBJ2-7, with TRBD1 identical over 7 bases. The CDR3 contains 17 residues. CDR1 is MNHEY and CDR2 is SVGAGI in the germline V gene. V lost 5 bases and J lost 6; bases outside the gene matches: 19. The CDR3 loop is CASSTTIPRDPGGEQYF. The CDR3 nucleotides read TGTGCCAGCAGTACCACCATACCCCGGGACCCAGGGGGCGAGCAGTACTTC.

This clonotype was counted at least ten times. The V gene is TRBV2, the J gene TRBJ2-1, with D possibly TRBD1 on 6 matching bases. CDR1 SNHLY and CDR2 FYNNEI come from the germline V gene. The CDR3 consists of 14 residues. Trimming removed 8 bases at V and 6 bases at J, with 17 bases between. The CDR3: CASLSGSRGNEQFF. CDR3 bases: TGTGCCAGCCTAAGTGGGAGCAGGGGCAATGAGCAGTTCTTC.

This clonotype was picked up many times. This rearrangement joins TRBV9 to TRBJ2-5; 10 bases fit TRBD2. Per the germline V gene, CDR1 is SGDLS and CDR2 is YYNGEE. The V segment lost 4 bases and the J segment 5 bases; nucleotides outside the gene matches: 11. There are 16 residues in the CDR3. The DNA for the CDR3 is TGTGCCAGCAGCCAGTTCAGCGGGGGGGTCCAGGAGACCCAGTACTTC. Translating it yields CASSQFSGGVQETQYF. The complete variable domain, with remaining parts taken from reference TRBV9 and TRBJ2-5, reads DSGVTQTPKHLITATGQRVTLRCSPRSGDLSVYWYQQSLDQGLQFLIQYYNGEERAKGNILERFSAQQFPDLHSELNLSSLELGDSALYFCASSQFSGGVQETQYFGPGTRLLVL.